These 15 T cell receptor beta chains came from one sample sequenced in a study of cytomegalovirus exposure and HLA in healthy donors. The PCR employed 60 Vbeta primers together with 13 Jbeta primers. This table comes from immunoSEQ multiplex PCR, and its TCRdb copy is limited to in-frame clones, with some not included. The data show 90,000 to 150,000 clones, 65% to 85% seen once. The sequenced sample consisted of PBMCs. These receptors all stem from a man aged 45-60 years in good health and CMV-seronegative.

This clone was seen a handful of times. The chain combines TRBV28 with TRBJ2-5, with TRBD2 matching over 12 bases. V was pared by 6 bases and J by 2 bases, with 13 bases of the junction left unmatched. This CDR3 region has 18 residues. Germline CDR1 reads MDHEN; CDR2 reads SYDVKM. CDR3 DNA: TGTGCCAGCAGCCTGACTAGCGGGAGAGGGGGGTGGCAAGAGACCCAGTACTTC. It encodes CASSLTSGRGGWQETQYF.

V usage is TRBV7-9 and J usage is TRBJ1-1; 9 bases fit TRBD1. The CDR3 is 15 residues long. Germline V gene sequence: CDR1 SEHNR, CDR2 FQNEAQ (reference sequence). J gave up 3 bases and V 3 bases, and 5 bases lay outside the gene matches. The CDR3 region is CASSFRDRAYTEAFF. CDR3 nucleotides: TGTGCCAGCAGCTTCAGGGACAGGGCCTACACTGAAGCTTTCTTT.

The V gene is TRBV19, the J gene TRBJ2-4, with 7 bases lining up with TRBD2. The CDR3 runs to 16 residues. In germline, CDR1 is LNHDA, CDR2 SQIVND (reference sequence). The trim removed 9 bases at V and 0 bases at J, leaving 11 bases unmatched. CDR3: CASEAAGLGAKNIQYF. CDR3 sequence (DNA): TGTGCCAGCGAGGCAGCGGGATTGGGAGCCAAAAACATTCAGTACTTC.

The rearrangement links TRBV4-2 to TRBJ1-1; TRBD1 matches at 8 bases. J lost 2 bases, V lost 0 bases, and 2 bases had no gene match. Germline CDR1 reads LGHNA; CDR2 reads YNFKEQ. The length of the CDR3 is 15 residues. Here the CDR3 DNA reads TGTGCCAGCAGCCAAGAGACAGGGGCTAACACTGAAGCTTTCTTT. The encoded protein is CASSQETGANTEAFF.

The CDR3 here is CASSLVRAGELFF. The CDR3 DNA is TGTGCCAGCAGCTTAGTCAGGGCCGGGGAGCTGTTTTTT. The chain combines TRBV7-2 with TRBJ2-2; tentatively, D is TRBD1 (5 bases). Germline CDR1 and CDR2: SGHTA and FQGNSA. Trimming cost V 1 base and J 6 bases, with 6 bases left between them. The CDR3 sequence is 13 residues long.

This chain connects TRBV11-1 to TRBJ2-2; no reliable D call. CDR3 length: 14 residues. CDR1 SGHAT and CDR2 FQDESV come from the germline V gene (reference sequence). The V end lost 6 bases, the J end lost 0 bases, and 8 bases lay between the germline ends. CDR3 loop: CASRWSSNTGELFF. The DNA of the CDR3 is TGTGCCAGCAGATGGAGTTCGAACACCGGGGAGCTGTTTTTT.

This clone was observed a single time. V usage is TRBV29-1 and J usage is TRBJ2-3, with 13 bases lining up with TRBD2. Trimming cost V 5 bases and J 2 bases; bases outside gene matches: 4. The CDR3 is 15 residues long. The germline CDR1 and CDR2 sequences are SQVTM and ANQGSEA. The CDR3 coding sequence is TGCAGCGTTCCGACTAGCGGGGGGTTCACAGATACGCAGTATTTT. Its translation: CSVPTSGGFTDTQYF.

The table lists this clone with a few counts. This chain links TRBV15 with TRBJ2-2; D unresolved. The CDR3 covers 13 residues. V dropped 1 base and J dropped 4 bases, with 4 bases sitting between them. Germline CDR1 LNHNV, CDR2 YYDKDF (reference sequence). This CDR3 reads CATSRAGTGELFF. CDR3 DNA sequence: TGTGCCACCAGCAGAGCGGGCACCGGGGAGCTGTTTTTT. The entire variable domain, with the rest obtained from reference TRBV15 and TRBJ2-2, is as follows: DAMVIQNPRYQVTQFGKPVTLSCSQTLNHNVMYWYQQKSSQAPKLLFHYYDKDFNNEADTPDNFQSRRPNTSFCFLDIRSPGLGDTAMYLCATSRAGTGELFFGEGSRLTVL.

The V gene is TRBV28, the J gene TRBJ1-1, with 11 positions matching TRBD1. The CDR3 is 14 amino acids. Per germline, CDR1 MDHEN and CDR2 SYDVKM. V dropped 7 bases and J dropped 3; count of bases not matched to a gene: 4. CDR3 region: CASKRDRGYTEAFF. Here the CDR3 DNA reads TGTGCCAGCAAAAGGGACAGGGGGTACACTGAAGCTTTCTTT.

The chain combines TRBV6-1 with TRBJ1-2; 7 bases line up with TRBD1. The CDR3 is 13 residues long. The ends lost 5 bases at V and 4 bases at J; junction bases unmatched: 4. The germline CDR1 and CDR2 sequences are MNHNS and SASEGT. The CDR3 region is CASSSGGLYGYTF. The DNA of the CDR3 is TGTGCCAGCAGTTCAGGGGGGCTCTATGGCTACACCTTC.

The chain couples TRBV28 to TRBJ1-1; D remains ambiguous. Trimming cost V 0 bases and J 4 bases, with 12 bases left between them. Germline loops: CDR1 MDHEN, CDR2 SYDVKM. This CDR3 region has 15 residues. The DNA for the CDR3 is TGTGCCAGCAGTTTATGGGAGGGATCGGGCACTGAAGCTTTCTTT. It translates to CASSLWEGSGTEAFF.

The chain combines TRBV14 with TRBJ1-1; 8 nucleotides match TRBD1. The CDR3 is 14 amino acids. CDR1 and CDR2 from the germline V gene are SGHDN and FVKESK. J gave up 1 base and V 6 bases, and 4 bases lay outside the gene matches. CDR3 sequence reads: CASRRTGRNTEAFF. The CDR3 DNA reads as TGTGCCAGCAGACGGACAGGGAGGAACACTGAAGCTTTCTTT. The variable domain in full, completed from reference TRBV14 and TRBJ1-1, reads EAGVTQFPSHSVIEKGQTVTLRCDPISGHDNLYWYRRVMGKEIKFLLHFVKESKQDESGMPNNRFLAERTGGTYSTLKVQPAELEDSGVYFCASRRTGRNTEAFFGQGTRLTVV.

The chain links TRBV29-1 to TRBJ2-1, with D perhaps TRBD1 (6 bases). The CDR3 is 15 amino acids. The V gene lost 1 base and the J gene lost 6 bases, with 16 bases spanning the gap. Germline V CDR1 and CDR2: SQVTM, ANQGSEA. CDR3 residues: CSVEGGLVGGNEQFF. The DNA for the CDR3 is TGCAGCGTTGAAGGCGGGTTGGTAGGGGGCAATGAGCAGTTCTTC.

J is TRBJ1-5 and V is TRBV7-2; 8 bases are a match to TRBD1. The CDR3 is 17 amino acids. The germline gives CDR1 SGHTA, CDR2 FQGNSA. The junction had 13 bases not matched to a gene; V was cut back by 7 bases and J by 2 bases. The CDR3 reads CASNQLPRGLGNQPQHF. CDR3 DNA: TGTGCCAGCAACCAACTTCCCAGGGGGCTAGGCAATCAGCCCCAGCATTTT.

This clone was recorded only once. The rearrangement joins TRBV2 to TRBJ1-2; a possible D gene is TRBD1 (5 bases). V shed 3 bases and J shed 5 bases, with 19 bases lying between them. This CDR3 contains 16 residues. Germline V gene sequence: CDR1 SNHLY, CDR2 FYNNEI. CDR3 sequence (DNA): TGTGCCAGCAGTGAGTCCCCCAGGGCTGGGAATTATGGCTACACCTTC. It encodes CASSESPRAGNYGYTF.